The 25 T cell receptor beta chains below come from one sample, sequenced in a study of shared clonotypes between healthy human individuals (dated by TCRdb to the early 2020s). The method was the immunoSEQ multiplex PCR assay. What TCRdb holds here is the immuneACCESS table cut down to in-frame rearrangements. Part of the clones is not present; checked against another copy, under half of the missing clones reflect an unresolved V gene, and the others are unexplained. The sample yields under 700,000 clones; about 95% were counted once. The ten largest account for 0.11% of the sample. CD8 naive samples were CD45RO-negative cells positively selected for CCR7, giving a CD45RA+CCR7+ population that excluded TemRA cells. The sequencing input was naive CD8+ T cells sorted from blood. Read against the paper, the sample's cell subset or site label means: CD45RA+CCR7+. All receptors come from a woman aged 25-40 years in good health.

The chain links TRBV25-1 to TRBJ1-6, with TRBD1 matching 8 bases. Germline CDR1 and CDR2: MGHDK and SYGVNS. CDR3 length: 13 amino acids. The junction had 2 bases not matched to a gene; V was cut back by 6 bases and J by 7 bases. The DNA for the CDR3 is TGTGCCAGCAGGACAGGGGCGAATTCACCCCTCCACTTT. It translates to CASRTGANSPLHF.

This chain links TRBV28 with TRBJ1-5; TRBD1 is a possible D gene (5 bases). The CDR3 spans 16 residues. Looked up from germline, CDR1 is MDHEN and CDR2 is SYDVKM. Between the trimmed V and J ends, which lost 7 bases and 3 bases, there was a span of 19 bases. The CDR3 sequence: CASTRGPGRLNQPQHF. Written as DNA, the CDR3 is TGTGCCAGCACCCGAGGTCCAGGGAGGCTCAATCAGCCCCAGCATTTT.

The chain uses TRBV11-2 and TRBJ1-4, with 12 bases that match TRBD1. CDR1 is SGHAT and CDR2 is FQNNGV in the germline V gene. The junction had 10 bases not matched to a gene; V was cut back by 5 bases and J by 12 bases. CDR3 size: 15 residues. The CDR3 coding sequence is TGTGCCAGCAGCCCAGGGACAGGGGGCATAGGGGAACTGTTTTTT. Translated: CASSPGTGGIGELFF.

The chain employs TRBV2 and TRBJ2-7; 7 bases map to TRBD1. The CDR3 sequence is 16 residues long. Germline trimming cut 3 bases from V and 5 bases from J; bases unmatched to any gene: 13. CDR1 and CDR2 (germline): SNHLY, FYNNEI. The CDR3 coding sequence is TGTGCCAGCAGTGACCCCCCTAATGAGGGGGCTAACGAGCAGTACTTC. Translated, it gives CASSDPPNEGANEQYF.

The chain employs TRBV5-8 and TRBJ2-5; 9 bases align to TRBD2. CDR3 size: 15 residues. The J segment lost 5 bases and the V segment lost 0 bases, leaving 5 bases of the junction unmatched. Germline V CDR1 and CDR2: SGHTS, YDEGEE. The CDR3 loop reads CASSLDSGGGETQYF. The CDR3 DNA follows: TGTGCCAGCAGCTTGGATAGCGGGGGAGGGGAGACCCAGTACTTC. The variable domain in full, with the rest retrieved from reference TRBV5-8 and TRBJ2-5, is EAGVTQSPTHLIKTRGQQATLRCSPISGHTSVYWYQQALGLGLQFLLWYDEGEERNRGNFPPRFSGRQFPNYSSELNVNALELEDSALYLCASSLDSGGGETQYFGPGTRLLVL.

This clone turned up a few times. This sequence joins TRBV2 and TRBJ1-2; 9 positions agree with TRBD1. The CDR3 contains 15 residues. CDR1 is SNHLY, CDR2 FYNNEI, per germline. V was clipped by 1 base and J by 3 bases; unmatched bases: 3. DNA for the CDR3: TGTGCCAGCAGTGAAGGGACAGGGGAGGACTATGGCTACACCTTC. Translated: CASSEGTGEDYGYTF.

The V and J genes are TRBV7-9 and TRBJ1-2; D gene uncertain. Trimming removed 1 base from V and 5 bases from J, with 14 bases in between. There are 15 residues in the CDR3. Germline CDR1 and CDR2: SEHNR and FQNEAQ (reference sequence). The CDR3 region has the DNA TGTGCCAGCAGCTTAGGGGCCCGCCCTGGATATGGCTACACCTTC. Translated: CASSLGARPGYGYTF.

The chain uses TRBV5-1 and TRBJ2-3; unclear D gene. V lost 3 bases, J lost 4 bases, and 15 bases lay in between. The CDR3 sequence is 15 residues long. Germline CDR1 reads SGHRS; CDR2 reads YFSETQ. The DNA of the CDR3 is TGCGCCAGCAGCTCGGTGCTAGACCTCGCAGATACGCAGTATTTT. This gives the protein CASSSVLDLADTQYF.

This chain links TRBV5-1 with TRBJ2-7; no firm D call. The germline gives CDR1 SGHRS, CDR2 YFSETQ. The CDR3 spans 15 residues. The V end lost 0 bases, the J end lost 2 bases, and 12 bases lay between the germline ends. The CDR3 sequence is CASSLAAASPYEQYF. DNA for the CDR3: TGCGCCAGCAGCTTGGCCGCGGCTTCCCCCTACGAGCAGTACTTC.

This clone has a single count. The V gene is TRBV7-9, the J gene TRBJ1-1, with 7 nucleotides matching TRBD1. The V segment lost 1 base and the J segment 5 bases; nucleotides outside the gene matches: 7. Germline values: CDR1 SEHNR, CDR2 FQNEAQ (reference sequence). The CDR3 length is 15 residues. CDR3 nucleotide sequence: TGTGCCAGCAGCTTAGGGGGCAGGGGGATGACTGAAGCTTTCTTT. Protein sequence: CASSLGGRGMTEAFF.

The genes are TRBV27 and TRBJ2-7; D perhaps matches TRBD1 (6 bases). The germline gives CDR1 MNHEY, CDR2 SMNVEV (reference sequence). The V end was cut by 5 bases, the J end by 10 bases, with 12 bases between. The CDR3 is 11 residues long. CDR3: CASSTQGYQYF. CDR3 nucleotides: TGTGCCAGCAGTACACAGGGTTACCAGTACTTC.

The gene calls are TRBV27 and TRBJ2-7, with D possibly TRBD1 on 6 matching bases. This CDR3 region has 14 residues. The germline CDR1 and CDR2 sequences are MNHEY and SMNVEV (reference sequence). V shed 3 bases and J shed 1 base, with 10 bases lying between them. The CDR3 spells CASSFRDTSYEQYF. CDR3 bases: TGTGCCAGCAGTTTCCGGGACACATCCTACGAGCAGTACTTC.

This chain connects TRBV7-9 to TRBJ1-6; 8 bases are a match to TRBD1. From germline, CDR1 is SEHNR and CDR2 FQNEAQ (reference sequence). The CDR3 is 15 residues long. V was pared by 4 bases and J by 7 bases, with 6 bases of the junction left unmatched. CDR3 amino acids: CASSSRTGSNSPLHF. CDR3 in DNA: TGTGCCAGCAGCTCACGGACAGGGAGCAATTCACCCCTCCACTTT.

About this clone itself: The same CDR3 is also encoded by other DNA sequences in this sample. CDR3 DNA sequence: TGTGCCAGCAGTGAGGCGCGGGAATCCTACAATGAGCAGTTCTTC. Translation: CASSEARESYNEQFF. The chain uses TRBV2 and TRBJ2-1, with D possibly being TRBD2 (6 bases). The CDR3 loop spans 15 amino acids. Germline loops: CDR1 SNHLY, CDR2 FYNNEI. V was clipped by 3 bases and J by 1 base, with 10 bases between them.

The rearrangement links TRBV2 to TRBJ2-4; D gene unclear. The V and J ends lost 6 bases and 0 bases respectively, with 15 bases between them. Per the germline V gene, CDR1 is SNHLY and CDR2 is FYNNEI. CDR3 length equals 16 residues. The CDR3 region is CASSLWWGLAKNIQYF. DNA of the CDR3: TGTGCCAGCAGCCTGTGGTGGGGTCTAGCCAAAAACATTCAGTACTTC.

J is TRBJ2-1 and V is TRBV23-1, with TRBD2 identical over 8 bases. TRBV23-1 is reported as an ORF; its role is uncertain. The J segment lost 5 bases and the V segment lost 1 base, leaving 16 bases of the junction unmatched. The CDR3 is made up of 19 amino acids. CDR3 region: CASSQFSASGLDFDNEQFF. DNA of the CDR3: TGCGCCAGCAGTCAATTCTCGGCTAGCGGGCTCGACTTTGACAATGAGCAGTTCTTC.

The chain uses TRBV6-5 and TRBJ1-1; 8 bases agree with TRBD1. The CDR3 runs 13 residues. Germline CDR1 MNHEY, CDR2 SVGAGI. J lost 8 bases, V lost 6 bases, and 8 bases had no gene match. The CDR3 sequence is CASSRGQGQEAFF. CDR3 nucleotides: TGTGCCAGCAGCCGCGGACAGGGACAAGAAGCTTTCTTT.

The chain uses TRBV27 and TRBJ1-5; D ambiguous. V was trimmed by 5 bases and J by 1 base, leaving 12 bases between them. Germline values: CDR1 MNHEY, CDR2 SMNVEV (reference sequence). The length of the CDR3 is 15 residues. The CDR3 protein is CASSHNSLSNQPQHF. The CDR3 DNA reads TGTGCCAGCAGTCATAACAGTTTGAGCAATCAGCCCCAGCATTTT.

The CDR3 nucleotides read TGTGCCAGCAGCCGGGGACTTGGGGACGACGAGCAGTACTTC. It translates to CASSRGLGDDEQYF. The chain couples TRBV4-2 to TRBJ2-7; weak D call: TRBD2 (6 bases). Trimming removed 4 bases at V and 5 bases at J, with 15 bases between. This CDR3 is 14 amino acids long. Germline assignment: CDR1 LGHNA and CDR2 YNFKEQ.

The chain employs TRBV27 and TRBJ2-1; D remains unclear. CDR1 is MNHEY, CDR2 SMNVEV, per germline (reference sequence). CDR3 length: 16 amino acids. The V end lost 1 base, the J end lost 3 bases, and 13 bases lay between the germline ends. CDR3 sequence: CASSLYTAPGYNEQFF. Here the CDR3 DNA reads TGTGCCAGCAGTTTATATACAGCGCCGGGCTACAATGAGCAGTTCTTC.

This clone is a singleton in its sample. This chain links TRBV27 with TRBJ2-7; a weak D match, TRBD2 (6 bases). Trimming cost V 2 bases and J 3 bases, with 17 bases left between them. The CDR3 runs 16 residues. Germline CDR1 and CDR2: MNHEY and SMNVEV (reference sequence). The CDR3 protein is CASSLRRDSGLYEQYF. In DNA, the CDR3 is TGTGCCAGCAGTTTACGCCGGGACTCCGGCCTCTACGAGCAGTACTTC.

The chain couples TRBV7-8 to TRBJ2-7; D is possibly TRBD1 (7 bases). Germline V gene lookup returns CDR1 SGHVS and CDR2 FQNEAQ. The V end lost 6 bases, the J end lost 0 bases, and 18 bases lay between the germline ends. This CDR3 is 16 amino acids long. As DNA, the CDR3 is TGTGCCAGCAGGCAACGGGGGACAGAGAGCTCCTACGAGCAGTACTTC. This gives the protein CASRQRGTESSYEQYF.

The chain carries TRBV7-2 and TRBJ2-5; TRBD2 aligns across 13 bases. With the DNA end fitting TRBJ2-7 better, the J assignment may be wrong. CDR1 and CDR2 (germline): SGHTA, FQGNSA. The CDR3 is made up of 17 amino acids. CDR3 region: CASSLGTSGISIYEQYF. In DNA, the CDR3 is TGTGCCAGCAGCTTGGGGACTAGCGGGATCAGCATCTACGAGCAGTACTTC.

The genes are TRBV25-1 and TRBJ2-5; D is uncertain. CDR3 length: 12 residues. Germline V gene lookup returns CDR1 MGHDK and CDR2 SYGVNS. V lost 1 base, J lost 7 bases, and 7 bases lay in between. This CDR3 is CASSEWPGTQYF. The CDR3 DNA reads TGTGCCAGCAGTGAATGGCCCGGGACCCAGTACTTC. The entire variable domain, with the rest obtained from reference TRBV25-1 and TRBJ2-5, is as follows: EADIYQTPRYLVIGTGKKITLECSQTMGHDKMYWYQQDPGMELHLIHYSYGVNSTEKGDLSSESTVSRIRTEHFPLTLESARPSHTSQYLCASSEWPGTQYFGPGTRLLVL.

The chain has TRBV7-8 and TRBJ2-5, with 7 nucleotides matching TRBD2. CDR1 and CDR2 from the germline V gene are SGHVS and FQNEAQ. J lost 3 bases, V lost 5 bases, and 6 bases had no gene match. There are 14 residues in the CDR3. CDR3 residues: CASSPRLAEETQYF. The CDR3 bases are TGTGCCAGCAGCCCCCGGCTAGCGGAAGAGACCCAGTACTTC.